Sequencing of this T cell receptor (beta chain) was carried out in a study of CD8 T cells in Susac syndrome. On the study more broadly: When their blood was taken, patients with Susac syndrome were therapy-naive, taking corticosteroids, or taking intravenous immunoglobulin alone.

Reverse transcription of roughly 0.45 to 1 ug RNA was carried out with random hexamers. TCRdb reprocessed the immunoSEQ multiplex PCR reads with MiXCR, giving one entry per CDR3 protein. Of under 300,000 distinct CDR3 sequences listed, approximately 95% are singletons. The patients with Susac syndrome satisfied recently defined diagnostic criteria for either definite or probable disease. It was negative isolation that provided the CD8+ and CD4+ T cells, whereas TEMRA cells were enriched by FACS. Whole-study findings and limits: In Susac patients, clonal expansion was not detected in CD4+ cells.

On this clonotype itself: Its target is not known.

This CDR3 region has 16 residues. Germline lookup yields CDR1 DFQATT and CDR2 SNEGSKA (reference sequence). Trimming shortened V by 0 bases and J by 1 base, and 16 bases separated the two germline ends. The sequence came from a human donor with Susac syndrome. The chain couples TRBV20-1 to TRBJ2-7, with D perhaps TRBD1 or TRBD2 (5 bases each). The sequenced material came from CD4+ T cells from PBMCs. CDR3 sequence reads: CSARDQRAGHSYEQYF. The CDR3 coding sequence is TGCAGTGCTAGAGACCAGAGGGCAGGGCATTCCTACGAGCAGTACTTC.